This TCR beta chain was profiled in a study of OX40 agonist ivuxolimab in advanced cancers. This clone has only a few counts. Germline V gene lookup returns CDR1 SEHNR and CDR2 FQNEAQ (reference sequence). The CDR3 is 11 residues long. Produced via immunoSEQ multiplex PCR; TCRdb's table is partial and in-frame only. This repertoire shows about 45,000 clones, 80% found once; its top ten account for about 10%. This TCR came from an adult with an advanced solid tumor such as melanoma, head and neck, liver or kidney cancer. Here the sequenced sample was CD4+ or CD8+ T cells sorted from blood, taken in a trial of the OX40 agonist ivuxolimab. This chain links TRBV7-9 with TRBJ2-3; no firm D call. CDR3 DNA: TGTTCCGGCAGTATTACAGATACGCAGTATTTT. Protein sequence: CSGSITDTQYF.